This TCR beta chain was sequenced during a study of shared clonotypes between healthy human individuals (dated by TCRdb to between 2020 and 2021). Background for the entire study: The cohort included a few men and a couple of women between 18 and 49 years of age. For each donor, CD4 naive and CD4 memory were each run on three plates, CD8 naive on two plates, and CD8 memory on one plate. To estimate repertoire size and how much clonotypes are shared between individuals, the study performed deep sequencing of blood TCR repertoires from roughly five healthy adults. Libraries were prepared and TCR repertoires were sequenced by different laboratories using diverse techniques, in order to increase sequencing depth and limit assay-specific biases. Leukapheresis yielded between about 0.94 and 9.5 billion PBMCs per donor.

Reading from cysteine to phenylalanine, the CDR3 counts 16 amino acids. Only CDR3 DNA is held: 48 bases, read in frame from base 1. Trimming accounts for 4 bases at V and 4 bases at J, while the number of junction bases matched to no gene is 7. For CDR1 and CDR2, the germline V gene lists SGHRS and YFSETQ. TCR CDR3 regions were amplified from genomic DNA by multiplex PCR using the deep immunoSEQ assay. For each cell subset, the extracted genomic DNA was distributed evenly across all wells of several immunoSEQ 96-well plates, and each plate served as one replicate. For sorted subsets, about 220 ng of genomic DNA, equivalent to around 29,000 T cell genomes, went into each replicate PCR. Purified libraries were measured with a Qubit 3.0 fluorometer, size-checked on a Bioanalyzer 2100, and measured again with the KAPA Library Quantification kit. A separate single-read 150-cycle Illumina NextSeq 550 flow cell was used to sequence each immunoSEQ 96-well plate. The original pipeline was this. The immunoSEQ output contained only junctional sequences without quality scores, so filtering could not match that applied to full-length reads. To assign V/J genes and CDR3, sequences were annotated against IMGT germline references using PyIR, a Python wrapper for IgBLAST v1.9. Any read was removed if the V/J assignment was weak (E-value above 1e-6), the CDR3 was missing, or the read contained stop codons, out-of-frame junctions, or ambiguous translated residues. A V3J clonotype was defined by an identical inferred V gene, J gene, and CDR3 amino acid sequence. Percentage overlap between repertoires was computed as shared unique clonotypes divided by the size of the smaller repertoire. Repertoire richness was assessed with RTK rarefaction, the Chao1 estimator, and Recon v2.1 estimates of unobserved clonotypes. OLGA was used to compute generation probabilities for all TCRbeta clonotypes that the gDNA method yielded from a handful of donors. What TCRdb holds here is the immuneACCESS table cut down to in-frame rearrangements. Part of the clones is not present; checked against another copy, under half of the missing clones reflect an unresolved V gene, and the others are unexplained. That table furnishes V, J and clone size, whereas the DNA furnished D and trimming. For this sample there are approximately 1,500,000 clones; about 96% appear just once. The top ten clones comprise about 1% of the sample.

The investigation overall reported the following: Incomplete sequencing was indicated by rarefaction of sorted-subset datasets, despite the large sequencing depth. Clonotypes shared by all four sorted-subset donors showed higher generation probabilities than non-shared clonotypes. Sampling was restricted to blood, and TCR repertoires in tissues likely differ from the TCR repertoires found in blood. Pairwise subsampling indicated that sequencing depth was expected to affect the degree of clonotype sharing among donors. Estimated clonotype richness was generally larger for naive than for memory subsets. Approximately 4.8% of naive CD4, 3% to 4% of naive CD8, 2.3% of memory CD4, and about 0.4% of memory CD8 clonotypes were shared across several donors. The small number of donors limited the genetic and exposure-history diversity represented.

This clone appeared once. Its antigen is currently not known. Per-nucleotide qualities are absent, and no much larger clonotype sits a single base away. Healthy HIV-negative adults with no recently reported acute infections or vaccinations were included as donors. Only Caucasian adults living in Nashville, Tennessee, USA were represented among the donors. Magnetic negative selection was used to enrich CD4+ T cells, after which naive cells were positively selected on CD45RA and the negative fraction became the memory subset. Blood was obtained by leukapheresis, after which PBMCs were separated by Ficoll-Histopaque density gradient centrifugation and cryopreserved in liquid nitrogen vapor phase. Analytical flow cytometry was used to check the purity and quantity of each magnetically sorted T cell population. Genomic DNA was isolated from every sorted fraction and measured by UV absorbance on a Nanodrop 2000c.

The chain employs TRBV5-1 and TRBJ2-3; TRBD1 aligns with 12 central bases. The sample taken for sequencing was naive CD4+ T cells sorted from blood. The sample's cell subset or site, from its label and the paper: CD45RA+ positively selected. The TCR sequence derives from a man between 25 and 39 years old in good health. The CDR3 has the sequence CASSPVGTGGPDTQYF. Read as DNA, the sequence is TGCGCCAGCAGCCCGGTAGGGACAGGGGGCCCAGATACGCAGTATTTT.